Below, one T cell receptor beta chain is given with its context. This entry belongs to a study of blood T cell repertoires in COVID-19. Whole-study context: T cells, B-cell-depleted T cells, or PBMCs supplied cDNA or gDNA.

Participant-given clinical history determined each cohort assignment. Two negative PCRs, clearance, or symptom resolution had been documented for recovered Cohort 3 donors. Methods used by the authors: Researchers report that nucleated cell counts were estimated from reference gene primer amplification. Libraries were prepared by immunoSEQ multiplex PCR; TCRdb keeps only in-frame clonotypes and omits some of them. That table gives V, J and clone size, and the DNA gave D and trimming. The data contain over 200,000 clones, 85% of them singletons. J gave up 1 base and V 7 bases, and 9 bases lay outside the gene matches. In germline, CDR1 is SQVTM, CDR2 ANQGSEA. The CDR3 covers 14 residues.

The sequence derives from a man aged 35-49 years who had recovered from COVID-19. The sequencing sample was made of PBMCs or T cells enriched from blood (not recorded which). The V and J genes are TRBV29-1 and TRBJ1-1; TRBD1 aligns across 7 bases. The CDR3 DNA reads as TGCAGCGCCAGTGGTCAGGGGGAGAACACTGAAGCTTTCTTT. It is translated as CSASGQGENTEAFF.